This T cell receptor (beta chain) is drawn from a study of blood T cells in healthy people across ages. Investigators took 8 to 10 milliliters of peripheral blood from every donor. From germline, CDR1 is LGHNA and CDR2 YNFKEQ. V dropped 3 bases and J dropped 4; count of bases not matched to a gene: 18. CDR3 length: 19 residues. Study-wide points: Naive and antigen-experienced cells were not separated, limiting conclusive comparison.

The use of a sample-barcoded 5' primer and a J-beta primer mix characterized a second PCR of roughly 6 to 11 cycles. Using its own MiXCR run on the 5' RACE reads, TCRdb lists one record per CDR3 protein. In the table there are 1 million or so distinct CDR3 sequences, 35% to 55% of which are singletons. This clonotype has a handful of counts. Its antigen is not identified. Sample: blood. This TCR was recovered from a woman aged 60 to 75 in good health. This rearrangement joins TRBV4-2 to TRBJ2-3; TRBD1 matches at 8 bases. The CDR3 here is CASSQETSLTGAVSDTQYF. The CDR3 DNA reads TGTGCCAGCAGCCAGGAAACGTCATTGACAGGGGCGGTCTCAGATACGCAGTATTTT.